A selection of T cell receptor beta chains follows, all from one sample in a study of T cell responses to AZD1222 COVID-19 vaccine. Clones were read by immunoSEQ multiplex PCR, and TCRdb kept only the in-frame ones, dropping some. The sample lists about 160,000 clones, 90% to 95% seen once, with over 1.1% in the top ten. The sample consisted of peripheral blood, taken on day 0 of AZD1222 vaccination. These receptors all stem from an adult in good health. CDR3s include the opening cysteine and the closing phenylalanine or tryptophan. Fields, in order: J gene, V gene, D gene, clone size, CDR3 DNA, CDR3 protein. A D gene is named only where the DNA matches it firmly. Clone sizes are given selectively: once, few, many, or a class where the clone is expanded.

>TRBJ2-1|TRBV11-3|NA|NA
TGTGCCAGCAGCTTTTCGGCGTACAATGAGCAGTTCTTC
CASSFSAYNEQFF
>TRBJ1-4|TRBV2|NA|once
TGTGCCAGCAGTGCATCGGAATTTCGGGAAAAACTGTTTTTT
CASSASEFREKLFF
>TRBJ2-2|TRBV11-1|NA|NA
TGTGCCAGCAGTCAAGCCAGATCCACCGGGGAGCTGTTTTTT
CASSQARSTGELFF
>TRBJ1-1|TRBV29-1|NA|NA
TGCAGCGTTCGACACCCGAACACTGAAGCTTTCTTT
CSVRHPNTEAFF
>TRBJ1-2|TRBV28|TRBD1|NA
TGTGCCAGCAGTTTACCAGGGGGGCCCACAATGACTGGCTACACCTTC
CASSLPGGPTMTGYTF
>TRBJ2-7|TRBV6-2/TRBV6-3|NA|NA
TGTGCCAGCAGTTACTCCGGTGGAGGGCCGGACTACGAGCAGTACTTC
CASSYSGGGPDYEQYF
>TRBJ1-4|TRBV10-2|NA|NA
TGCGCCAGCAACCCCATCGGGACTAATGAAAAACTGTTTTTT
CASNPIGTNEKLFF
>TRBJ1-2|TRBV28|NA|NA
TGTGCCAGCAGGCGGCCTGCTTGGGGCTACACCTTC
CASRRPAWGYTF
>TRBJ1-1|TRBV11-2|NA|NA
TGTGCCAGCAGCTTACCAGAAGCGGGACACCCAAACACTGAAGCTTTCTTT
CASSLPEAGHPNTEAFF
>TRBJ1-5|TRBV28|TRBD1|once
TGTGCCAGCAGTACCGGGACAGGGGGCAATCAGCCCCAGCATTTT
CASSTGTGGNQPQHF
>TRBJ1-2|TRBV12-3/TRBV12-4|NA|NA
TGTGCCAGCAGTTACAGTAACTATGGCTACACCTTC
CASSYSNYGYTF
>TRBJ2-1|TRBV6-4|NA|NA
TGTGCCAGCAGGACAACAGGGTCTGTGTACAATGAGCAGTTCTTC
CASRTTGSVYNEQFF
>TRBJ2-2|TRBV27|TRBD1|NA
TGTGCCAGCAGTTTATTGTTAAGGGGGCAGTGGCACACCGGGGAGCTGTTTTTT
CASSLLLRGQWHTGELFF
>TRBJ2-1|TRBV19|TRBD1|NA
TGTGCCACTACGACCGGGACAGGTTTTGTGCATGAGCAGTTCTTC
CATTTGTGFVHEQFF
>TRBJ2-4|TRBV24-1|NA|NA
TGTGCCACCAGTGGCGAGGGAATCATTCAGTACTTC
CATSGEGIIQYF
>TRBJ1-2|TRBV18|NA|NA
TGTGCCAGCTCATACGACAGGTACTATGGCTACACCTTC
CASSYDRYYGYTF
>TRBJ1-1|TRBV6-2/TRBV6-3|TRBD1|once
TGTGCCAGCAGTCCGCGGGACAGGACTAACACTGAAGCTTTCTTT
CASSPRDRTNTEAFF
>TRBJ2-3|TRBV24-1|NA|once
TGTGCCACCAGGGGCCCGGGACCAGGGGTCGCAGATACGCAGTATTTT
CATRGPGPGVADTQYF
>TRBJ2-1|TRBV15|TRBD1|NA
TGTGCCACCAGCAGAGATTTCGGAGACAGGGGGCGATACAATGAGCAGTTCTTC
CATSRDFGDRGRYNEQFF
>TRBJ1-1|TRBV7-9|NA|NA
TGTGCCAGCAGCTTAGGGACTGGACACTTTTTTAACACTGAAGCTTTCTTT
CASSLGTGHFFNTEAFF
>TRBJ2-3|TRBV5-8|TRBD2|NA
TGTGCCAGCAGCTTGGGTCTAGCGGGAGGGCCGTTGGCAGATACGCAGTATTTT
CASSLGLAGGPLADTQYF
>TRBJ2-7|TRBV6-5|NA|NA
TGTGCCAGCAGTTACTCGAGGACAGCATCCTACGAGCAGTACTTC
CASSYSRTASYEQYF
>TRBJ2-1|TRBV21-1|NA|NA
TGTGCCAGCAGCACCCACTTACAGGGAAATGAGCAGTTCTTC
CASSTHLQGNEQFF
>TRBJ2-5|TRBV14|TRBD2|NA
TGTGCCAGCAGCCAAAGGGGAGCGGGGGTCCAAGAGACCCAGTACTTC
CASSQRGAGVQETQYF
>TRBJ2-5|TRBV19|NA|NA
TGTGCCAGTAGTATGGGAGGGGGGAGAGGTCCGGAGACCCAGTACTTC
CASSMGGGRGPETQYF
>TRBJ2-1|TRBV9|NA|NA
TGTGCCAGCAGCTCGCGGGCTATTTCCTACAATGAGCAGTTCTTC
CASSSRAISYNEQFF
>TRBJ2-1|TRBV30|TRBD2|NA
TGTGCCTCCAGGAACGGGACTAGCGGGATGTACAATGAGCAGTTCTTC
CASRNGTSGMYNEQFF
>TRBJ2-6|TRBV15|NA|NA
TGTGCCACCAGCAGGACCAGTAGCGGGGCCAACGTCCTGACTTTC
CATSRTSSGANVLTF
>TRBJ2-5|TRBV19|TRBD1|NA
TGTGCCAGTAGTATGGGACAGGGGATGGGGACCCAGTACTTC
CASSMGQGMGTQYF
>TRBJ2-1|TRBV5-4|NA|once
TGTGCCAGCAGCTCAACAAGGACTGAGCAGTTCTTC
CASSSTRTEQFF
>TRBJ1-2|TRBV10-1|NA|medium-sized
TGCGCCAGCAGTGACAGATGCTATGGCTACACCTTC
CASSDRCYGYTF
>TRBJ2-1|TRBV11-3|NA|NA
TGTGCCAGCAGCTTAGATCTAGCGACTTCCTACAATGAGCAGTTCTTC
CASSLDLATSYNEQFF
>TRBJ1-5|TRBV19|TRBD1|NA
TGTGCCAGTAGTACCTTCCCGGGACAGGGCAATCAGCCCCAGCATTTT
CASSTFPGQGNQPQHF
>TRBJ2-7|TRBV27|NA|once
TGTGCCAGCAGTACACGAACGGGGCTGTCCGAGCAGTACTTC
CASSTRTGLSEQYF
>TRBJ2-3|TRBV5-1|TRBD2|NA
TGCGCCAGCAGCTGGGGACTAGCGGGGGATACGCAGTATTTT
CASSWGLAGDTQYF
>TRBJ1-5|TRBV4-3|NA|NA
TGCGCCAGCAGCCAGGAGGACAGTAGCAATCAGCCCCAGCATTTT
CASSQEDSSNQPQHF
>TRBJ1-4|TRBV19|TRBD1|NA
TGTGCCAGTAGCCCCCCGGGACAGCGGGAAAAACTGTTTTTT
CASSPPGQREKLFF
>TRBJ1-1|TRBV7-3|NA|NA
TGTGCCAGCAGCCCGAGTGGGAGGAGCACTGAAGCTTTCTTT
CASSPSGRSTEAFF
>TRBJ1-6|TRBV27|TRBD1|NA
TGTGCCAGCAGCCCCGGGACAGGGTTAGGCAATTCACCCCTCCACTTT
CASSPGTGLGNSPLHF
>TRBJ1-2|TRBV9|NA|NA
TGTGCCAGCAGCGTAGGGAGGGTCGGCTATGGCTACACCTTC
CASSVGRVGYGYTF